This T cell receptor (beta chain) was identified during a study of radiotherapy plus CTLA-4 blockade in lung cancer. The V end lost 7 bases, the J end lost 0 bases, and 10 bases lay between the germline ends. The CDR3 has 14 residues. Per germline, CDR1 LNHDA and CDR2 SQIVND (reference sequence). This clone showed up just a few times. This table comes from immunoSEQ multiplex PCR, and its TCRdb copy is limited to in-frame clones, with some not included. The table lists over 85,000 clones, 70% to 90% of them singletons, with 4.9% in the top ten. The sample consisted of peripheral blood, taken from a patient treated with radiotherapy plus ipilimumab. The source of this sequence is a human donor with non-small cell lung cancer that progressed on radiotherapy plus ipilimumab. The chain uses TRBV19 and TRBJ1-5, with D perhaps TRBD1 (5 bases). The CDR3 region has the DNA TGTGCCAGTATCGGGGCAGGTAGCAATCAGCCCCAGCATTTT. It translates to CASIGAGSNQPQHF.